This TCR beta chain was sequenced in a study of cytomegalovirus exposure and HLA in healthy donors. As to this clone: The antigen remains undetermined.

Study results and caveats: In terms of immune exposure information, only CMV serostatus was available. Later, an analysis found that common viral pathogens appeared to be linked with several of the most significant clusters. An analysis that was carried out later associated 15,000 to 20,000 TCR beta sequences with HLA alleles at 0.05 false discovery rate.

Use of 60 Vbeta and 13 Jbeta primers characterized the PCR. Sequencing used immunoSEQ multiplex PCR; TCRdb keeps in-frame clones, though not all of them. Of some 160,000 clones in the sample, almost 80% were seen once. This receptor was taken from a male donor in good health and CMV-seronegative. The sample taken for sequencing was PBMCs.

This CDR3 reads CASDRDQPQHF. The CDR3 DNA follows: TGTGCCAGCGACAGGGATCAGCCCCAGCATTTT. The chain is built from TRBV21-1 and TRBJ1-5; TRBD1, the table's D call, was not compared with the DNA. TRBV21-1 is an annotated pseudogene. This CDR3 is 11 amino acids long.